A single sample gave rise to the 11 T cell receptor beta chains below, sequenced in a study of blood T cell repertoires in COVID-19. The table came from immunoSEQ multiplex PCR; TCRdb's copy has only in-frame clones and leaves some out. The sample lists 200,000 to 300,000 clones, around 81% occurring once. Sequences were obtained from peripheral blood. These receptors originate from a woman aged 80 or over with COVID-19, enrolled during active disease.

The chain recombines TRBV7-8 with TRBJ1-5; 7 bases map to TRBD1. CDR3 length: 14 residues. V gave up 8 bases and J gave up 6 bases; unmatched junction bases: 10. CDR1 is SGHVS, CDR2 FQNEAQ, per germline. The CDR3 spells CASGGDRVGQPQHF. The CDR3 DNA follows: TGTGCCAGCGGGGGTGACAGGGTCGGTCAGCCCCAGCATTTT. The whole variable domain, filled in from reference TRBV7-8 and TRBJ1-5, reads GAGVSQSPRYKVAKRGQDVALRCDPISGHVSLFWYQQALGQGPEFLTYFQNEAQLDKSGLPSDRFFAERPEGSVSTLKIQRTQQEDSAVYLCASGGDRVGQPQHFGDGTRLSIL.

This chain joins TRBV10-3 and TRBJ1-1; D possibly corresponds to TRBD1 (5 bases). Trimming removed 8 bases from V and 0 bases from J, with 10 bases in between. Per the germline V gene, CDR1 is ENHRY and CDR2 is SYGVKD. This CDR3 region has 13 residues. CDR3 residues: CAISGVMNTEAFF. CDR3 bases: TGTGCCATCTCGGGGGTAATGAACACTGAAGCTTTCTTT.

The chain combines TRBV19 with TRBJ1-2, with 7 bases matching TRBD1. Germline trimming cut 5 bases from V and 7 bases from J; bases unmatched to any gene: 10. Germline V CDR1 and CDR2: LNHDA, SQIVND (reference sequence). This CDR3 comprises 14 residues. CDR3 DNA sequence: TGTGCCAGTAGTTCAAGACAGGGAATGGGTGGCTACACCTTC. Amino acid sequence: CASSSRQGMGGYTF.

Written as DNA, the CDR3 is TGCAGTGCTAGTGAGAGGCGGGGCGGATATGGCTACACCTTC. Translation: CSASERRGGYGYTF. This sequence joins TRBV20-1 and TRBJ1-2; D is perhaps TRBD1 (5 bases). Germline lookup yields CDR1 DFQATT and CDR2 SNEGSKA (reference sequence). The CDR3 is 14 residues long. Trimming pared 3 bases from V and 5 bases from J, leaving 16 bases between.

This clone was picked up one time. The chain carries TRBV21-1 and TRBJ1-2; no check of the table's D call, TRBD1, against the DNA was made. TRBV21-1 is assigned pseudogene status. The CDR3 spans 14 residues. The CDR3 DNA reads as TGTGCCAGCAGCCTAAAAAGGGGGTTGCATGGCTACACCTTC. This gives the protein CASSLKRGLHGYTF.

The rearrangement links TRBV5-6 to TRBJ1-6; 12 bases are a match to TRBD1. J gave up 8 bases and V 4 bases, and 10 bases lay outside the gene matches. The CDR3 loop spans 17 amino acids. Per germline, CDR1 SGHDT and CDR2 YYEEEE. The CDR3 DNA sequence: TGTGCCAGCAGCACGGGGACAGGGGGCGCATTATATTCACCCCTCCACTTT. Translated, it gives CASSTGTGGALYSPLHF.

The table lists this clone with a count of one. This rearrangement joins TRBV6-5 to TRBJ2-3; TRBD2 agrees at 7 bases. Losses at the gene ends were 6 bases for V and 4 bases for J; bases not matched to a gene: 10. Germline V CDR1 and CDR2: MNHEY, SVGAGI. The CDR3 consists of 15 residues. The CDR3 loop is CASRSGLVGSDTQYF. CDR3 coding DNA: TGTGCCAGCAGATCTGGACTAGTAGGTTCAGATACGCAGTATTTT.

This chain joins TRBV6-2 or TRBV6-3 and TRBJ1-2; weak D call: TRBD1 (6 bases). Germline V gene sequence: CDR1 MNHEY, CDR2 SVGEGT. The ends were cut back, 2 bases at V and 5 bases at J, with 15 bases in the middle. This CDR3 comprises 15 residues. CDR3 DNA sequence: TGTGCCAGCAGTTACCGAGGGGGAAACCGATATGGCTACACCTTC. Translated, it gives CASSYRGGNRYGYTF.

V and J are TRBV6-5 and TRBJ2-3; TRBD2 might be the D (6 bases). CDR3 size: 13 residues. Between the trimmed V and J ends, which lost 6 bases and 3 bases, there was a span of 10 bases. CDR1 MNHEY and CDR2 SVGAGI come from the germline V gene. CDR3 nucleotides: TGTGCCAGCAGCCGTGGGGGGACAGATACGCAGTATTTT. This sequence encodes CASSRGGTDTQYF.

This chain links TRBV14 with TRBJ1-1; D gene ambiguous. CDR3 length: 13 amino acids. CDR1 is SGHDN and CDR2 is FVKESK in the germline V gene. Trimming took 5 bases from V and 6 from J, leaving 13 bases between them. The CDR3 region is CASSLLRTAEAFF. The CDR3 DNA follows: TGTGCCAGCAGCTTACTTAGAACGGCTGAAGCTTTCTTT.

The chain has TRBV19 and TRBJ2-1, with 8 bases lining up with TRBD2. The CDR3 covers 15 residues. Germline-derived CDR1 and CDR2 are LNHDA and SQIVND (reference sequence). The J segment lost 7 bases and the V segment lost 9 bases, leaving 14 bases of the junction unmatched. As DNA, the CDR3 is TGTGCCAGCGAACCTCTTGGCGGGAGGAAGAATGAGCAGTTCTTC. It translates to CASEPLGGRKNEQFF.